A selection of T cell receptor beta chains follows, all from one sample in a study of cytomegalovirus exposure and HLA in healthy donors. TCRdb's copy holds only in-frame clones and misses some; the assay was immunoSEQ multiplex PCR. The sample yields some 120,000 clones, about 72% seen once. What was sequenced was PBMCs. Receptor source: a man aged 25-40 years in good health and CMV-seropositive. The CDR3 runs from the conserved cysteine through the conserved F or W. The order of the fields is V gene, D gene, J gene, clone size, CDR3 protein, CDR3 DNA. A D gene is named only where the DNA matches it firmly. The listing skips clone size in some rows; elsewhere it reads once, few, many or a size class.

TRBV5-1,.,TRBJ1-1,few,CASARGGEGNTEAFF,TGCGCCAGCGCTCGAGGTGGGGAGGGGAACACTGAAGCTTTCTTT
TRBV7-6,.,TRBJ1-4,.,CASSRTTVINEKLFF,TGTGCCAGCAGCCGTACGACAGTGATTAATGAAAAACTGTTTTTT
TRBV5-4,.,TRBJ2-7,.,CASSSSSRVDEQYF,TGTGCCAGCAGCTCTTCCAGCAGGGTGGACGAGCAGTACTTC
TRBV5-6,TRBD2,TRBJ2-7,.,CASSLAGARGEQYF,TGTGCCAGCAGCCTAGCGGGTGCCCGCGGCGAGCAGTACTTC
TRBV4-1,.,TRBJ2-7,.,CASSRRTEVYEQYF,TGCGCCAGCAGCCGTCGGACAGAAGTCTACGAGCAGTACTTC
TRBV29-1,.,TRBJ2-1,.,CSVDTGEQFF,TGCAGCGTTGATACGGGTGAGCAGTTCTTC
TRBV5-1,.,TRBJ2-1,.,CASSLWGPYNEQFF,TGCGCCAGCAGCTTGTGGGGCCCTTACAATGAGCAGTTCTTC
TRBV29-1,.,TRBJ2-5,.,CSVGAIQETQYF,TGCAGCGTTGGGGCCATCCAAGAGACCCAGTACTTC
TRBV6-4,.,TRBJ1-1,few,CASSDSSGAAAEAFF,TGTGCCAGCAGTGACTCGAGTGGGGCCGCGGCTGAAGCTTTCTTT
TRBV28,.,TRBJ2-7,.,CASGDFAVYEQYF,TGTGCCAGCGGGGACTTTGCAGTTTACGAGCAGTACTTC
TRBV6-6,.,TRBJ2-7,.,CASSYRTRLDYEQYF,TGTGCCAGCAGTTACCGCACCAGGCTCGACTACGAGCAGTACTTC
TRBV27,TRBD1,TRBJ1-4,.,CASSFYRGRLVKLFF,TGTGCCAGCAGTTTTTACAGGGGGCGTCTGGTAAAACTGTTTTTT
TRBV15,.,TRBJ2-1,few,CATSRDFASYNEQFF,TGTGCCACCAGCAGAGATTTCGCCAGTTACAATGAGCAGTTCTTC
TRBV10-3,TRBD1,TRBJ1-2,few,CAIRTGTGGYTF,TGTGCCATCAGGACAGGGACAGGAGGCTACACCTTC
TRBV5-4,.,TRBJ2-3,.,CASRRAGAGTDTQYF,TGTGCCAGCCGCCGGGCGGGGGCGGGCACAGATACGCAGTATTTT
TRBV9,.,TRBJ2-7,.,CASSVGGLAYEQYF,TGTGCCAGCAGCGTCGGTGGGCTCGCCTACGAGCAGTACTTC
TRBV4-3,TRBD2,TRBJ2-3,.,CASSQDLGGSTDTQYF,TGCGCCAGCAGCCAAGATCTGGGGGGGAGCACAGATACGCAGTATTTT
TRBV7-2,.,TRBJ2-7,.,CASSLLLGAYEQYF,TGTGCCAGCAGCTTACTCTTGGGAGCCTACGAGCAGTACTTC
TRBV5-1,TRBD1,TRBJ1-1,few,CASSLRGQERGLHTEAFF,TGCGCCAGCAGCTTGAGGGGACAGGAGAGGGGACTGCACACTGAAGCTTTCTTT
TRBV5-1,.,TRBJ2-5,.,CASSLGRQETQYF,TGCGCCAGCAGCTTGGGTCGGCAAGAGACCCAGTACTTC
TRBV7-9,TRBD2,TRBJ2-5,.,CASSLLGEGRETQYF,TGTGCCAGCAGCTTACTTGGGGAGGGAAGGGAGACCCAGTACTTC
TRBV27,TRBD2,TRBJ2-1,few,CASQLAGGNNEQFF,TGTGCCAGCCAACTAGCGGGAGGCAACAATGAGCAGTTCTTC
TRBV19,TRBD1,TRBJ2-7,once,CASSFTGESYEQYF,TGTGCCAGTAGTTTTACAGGGGAGTCCTACGAGCAGTACTTC
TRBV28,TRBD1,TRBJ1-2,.,CASTEVTGLIGYTF,TGTGCCAGCACTGAGGTGACAGGGTTAATCGGCTACACCTTC
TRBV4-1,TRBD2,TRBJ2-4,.,CASSRLTGTSKNIQYF,TGCGCCAGCAGCCGACTTACCGGGACTAGCAAAAACATTCAGTACTTC
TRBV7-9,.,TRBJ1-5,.,CASSLGTVHSNQPQHF,TGTGCCAGCAGCTTAGGGACAGTTCATAGCAATCAGCCCCAGCATTTT